The 32 T cell receptor beta chains in this list originate from one sample, sequenced in a study of PD-L1 blockade in urothelial cancer. The time point denotes: pretreatment peripheral blood. Measured with immunoSEQ multiplex PCR; TCRdb has only the in-frame clones, and not every one. Among more than 85,000 clones listed, around 86% were seen once. The source was PBMCs, collected around atezolizumab (anti-PD-L1) treatment. All receptors derive from a man aged 60-69 years with urothelial cancer.

This chain joins TRBV9 and TRBJ2-5; 13 nucleotides line up with TRBD2. With V trimmed by 3 bases and J by 3 bases, 8 bases remained unmatched. Germline CDR1 SGDLS, CDR2 YYNGEE. The CDR3 is made up of 17 amino acids. The CDR3 is CASSARLAGGLEETQYF. For the CDR3, the DNA is TGTGCCAGCAGCGCTAGACTAGCGGGGGGACTAGAAGAGACCCAGTACTTC.

The chain links TRBV19 to TRBJ2-1, with 8 nucleotides matching TRBD1. The junction had 4 bases not matched to a gene; V was cut back by 6 bases and J by 0 bases. This CDR3 contains 15 residues. Germline V gene data show CDR1 as LNHDA and CDR2 as SQIVND (reference sequence). CDR3 sequence reads: CASRRDRSSYNEQFF. CDR3 nucleotide sequence: TGTGCCAGTAGGAGGGACAGGAGCTCCTACAATGAGCAGTTCTTC.

V and J are TRBV4-3 and TRBJ1-6; TRBD1 is a possible D gene (5 bases). V lost 0 bases and J lost 7, with 16 bases in between. Germline CDR1 and CDR2: LGHNA and YSLEER. This CDR3 is 17 amino acids long. CDR3 in amino acids: CASSQDWQGSPNSPLHF. In nucleotides, the CDR3 is TGCGCCAGCAGCCAAGATTGGCAGGGATCCCCCAATTCACCCCTCCACTTT.

This rearrangement joins TRBV5-1 to TRBJ2-3; maybe TRBD2 (6 bases). There are 16 residues in the CDR3. Deletions cut 3 bases from V and 1 base from J, with 15 bases between. Germline V gene lookup returns CDR1 SGHRS and CDR2 YFSETQ. The CDR3 DNA sequence: TGCGCCAGCAGCTATCCCGTCTCTAGCGGCACAGATACGCAGTATTTT. It codes for CASSYPVSSGTDTQYF.

The CDR3 reads CASSPGQGGSYEQYF. For the CDR3, the DNA is TGTGCCAGTAGTCCCGGACAGGGGGGGTCCTACGAGCAGTACTTC. This chain connects TRBV19 to TRBJ2-7; 10 nucleotides match TRBD1. V was clipped by 5 bases and J by 1 base; unmatched bases: 5. Germline V lookup: CDR1 LNHDA, CDR2 SQIVND (reference sequence). This CDR3 comprises 15 residues.

This clone has a single count. The rearrangement joins TRBV6-1 to TRBJ2-4, with D perhaps TRBD2 (7 bases). There are 14 residues in the CDR3. In germline, CDR1 is MNHNS, CDR2 SASEGT. Deletions cut 6 bases from V and 8 bases from J, with 17 bases between. The CDR3 loop reads CASSQGGGWDIQYF. DNA for the CDR3: TGTGCCAGCAGCCAAGGGGGGGGTTGGGACATTCAGTACTTC.

CDR3 DNA: TGTGCCAGCAGCTCTCAGCCGGGACTAGCGGGGTCCTACGAGCAGTACTTC. Its protein is CASSSQPGLAGSYEQYF. This sequence joins TRBV7-6 and TRBJ2-7; 13 bases are a match to TRBD2. V shed 4 bases, J shed 1 base, and the junction held 7 bases outside the gene matches. From germline, CDR1 is SGHVS and CDR2 FNYEAQ. The CDR3 is 17 amino acids.

This clone occurred a few times. The rearrangement links TRBV5-1 to TRBJ2-7; 9 bases are a match to TRBD1. The trim removed 0 bases at V and 5 bases at J, leaving 3 bases unmatched. CDR1 is SGHRS and CDR2 is YFSETQ in the germline V gene. This CDR3 spans 14 amino acids. This CDR3 is CASSLGTGVHEQYF. CDR3 in DNA: TGCGCCAGCAGCTTGGGGACAGGGGTCCACGAGCAGTACTTC. The full variable domain, rest sourced from reference TRBV5-1 and TRBJ2-7, is KAGVTQTPRYLIKTRGQQVTLSCSPISGHRSVSWYQQTPGQGLQFLFEYFSETQRNKGNFPGRFSGRQFSNSRSEMNVSTLELGDSALYLCASSLGTGVHEQYFGPGTRLTVT.

This chain links TRBV27 with TRBJ1-2, with no clear D. This CDR3 region has 14 residues. Germline assignment: CDR1 MNHEY and CDR2 SMNVEV (reference sequence). The germline V and J ends were trimmed by 2 bases and 2 bases, with 9 bases remaining between them. The CDR3 DNA reads TGTGCCAGCAGTTTAAACGGGGTCAACTATGGCTACACCTTC. Translating it yields CASSLNGVNYGYTF.

V and J are TRBV6-5 and TRBJ1-6, with unresolved D. CDR1 and CDR2 (germline): MNHEY, SVGAGI. The CDR3 is 14 residues long. Trimming cost V 4 bases and J 8 bases, with 12 bases left between them. CDR3 protein: CASSSSPGYSPLHF. Written as DNA, the CDR3 is TGTGCCAGCAGTTCCAGTCCGGGATATTCACCCCTCCACTTT.

The chain recombines TRBV28 with TRBJ2-7; 12 bases agree with TRBD2. The CDR3 has 14 residues. CDR1 and CDR2 from the germline V gene are MDHEN and SYDVKM. The trim removed 7 bases at V and 4 bases at J, leaving 5 bases unmatched. The CDR3 DNA reads as TGTGCCAGCAACCCTAGCGGGAGGGAATACGAGCAGTACTTC. It encodes CASNPSGREYEQYF.

This rearrangement joins TRBV10-2 to TRBJ1-3; no definite D call. The CDR3 sequence is 14 residues long. Germline V CDR1 and CDR2: WSHSY, SAAADI. V was shortened by 1 base and J by 3 bases, with 7 bases between the two germline ends. The CDR3 nucleotides are TGCGCCAGCAGTGAGTGGGAGATTGGAAACACCATATATTTT. Amino acid sequence: CASSEWEIGNTIYF.

The chain is built from TRBV27 and TRBJ2-1, with a weak D call TRBD2 (6 bases). V lost 5 bases to trimming and J lost 5 bases, with 19 bases between them. The CDR3 sequence is 16 residues long. The germline gives CDR1 MNHEY, CDR2 SMNVEV (reference sequence). CDR3 in amino acids: CASSPLGAGFNNEQFF. The CDR3 DNA sequence: TGTGCCAGCAGTCCCCTGGGAGCGGGCTTTAACAATGAGCAGTTCTTC.

V and J are TRBV7-6 and TRBJ1-3; the match to TRBD1 covers 12 bases. Germline CDR1 and CDR2: SGHVS and FNYEAQ. The CDR3 extends over 18 amino acids. The ends lost 5 bases at V and 0 bases at J; junction bases unmatched: 8. The CDR3 DNA sequence: TGTGCCAGCAGCCCCGGGACAGGGGGCCGGAGCTCTGGAAACACCATATATTTT. Translation: CASSPGTGGRSSGNTIYF.

The CDR3 region is CAVATSNHYEQYF. In DNA, the CDR3 is TGTGCCGTCGCCACGAGCAACCACTACGAGCAGTACTTC. The rearrangement links TRBV27 to TRBJ2-7, with D hard to call. The V end lost 11 bases, the J end lost 3 bases, and 17 bases lay between the germline ends. Germline CDR1 reads MNHEY; CDR2 reads SMNVEV (reference sequence). The CDR3 contains 13 residues.

This clone was seen a single time. The chain has TRBV11-2 and TRBJ2-1; 14 positions agree with TRBD2. This CDR3 has 17 amino acids. The trim removed 3 bases at V and 6 bases at J, leaving 7 bases unmatched. Germline CDR1 is SGHAT and CDR2 is FQNNGV. The CDR3 loop is CASSLDPGLAGVNEQFF. Written as DNA, the CDR3 is TGTGCCAGCAGCTTGGACCCGGGACTAGCGGGGGTCAATGAGCAGTTCTTC.

The genes are TRBV7-3 and TRBJ2-1, with TRBD2 identical over 9 bases. There are 15 residues in the CDR3. Germline CDR1 is SGHTA and CDR2 is FQGTGA. The junction had 1 base not matched to a gene; V was cut back by 2 bases and J by 2 bases. CDR3 sequence (DNA): TGTGCCAGCAGCTTAGCTAGCGGGGCCTACAATGAGCAGTTCTTC. It codes for CASSLASGAYNEQFF.

This rearrangement joins TRBV6-5 to TRBJ2-7; D is perhaps TRBD2 (6 bases). The CDR3 is 16 amino acids. Germline V CDR1 and CDR2: MNHEY, SVGAGI. The V gene lost 4 bases and the J gene lost 0 bases, with 16 bases spanning the gap. The CDR3 loop reads CASSSPRGLNSYEQYF. The CDR3 DNA reads as TGTGCCAGCAGTTCGCCGAGGGGACTCAACTCCTACGAGCAGTACTTC.

The chain uses TRBV7-2 and TRBJ1-3; D is unclear. Judging by the DNA end, TRBJ2-2 fits better; the J call may be wrong. This CDR3 comprises 16 residues. CDR1 is SGHTA and CDR2 is FQGNSA in the germline V gene. The CDR3 DNA is TGTGCCAGCAGCTTACTCGGGTCAAGGAACACCGGGGAGCTGTTTTTT. It codes for CASSLLGSRNTGELFF.

The gene calls are TRBV6-4 and TRBJ2-3, with TRBD2 as a possible D gene (5 bases). This CDR3 comprises 15 residues. V lost 6 bases to trimming and J lost 4 bases, with 17 bases between them. The germline V gene encodes CDR1 MRHNA and CDR2 SNTAGT. The CDR3 here is CASRVYVGLSDTQYF. CDR3 nucleotide sequence: TGTGCCAGCAGGGTCTACGTAGGACTTTCAGATACGCAGTATTTT.

The chain is built from TRBV30 and TRBJ2-1, with D uncertain. With 6 bases removed from V and 4 bases from J, the gap between germline ends came to 10 bases. The length of the CDR3 is 12 residues. Germline loops: CDR1 GTSNPN, CDR2 SVGIG (reference sequence). Here the CDR3 DNA reads TGTGCCTGCCCGACTCCGTACAATGAGCAGTTCTTC. It is translated as CACPTPYNEQFF.

The chain links TRBV7-9 to TRBJ1-3; perhaps TRBD1 as D (6 bases). V lost 5 bases and J lost 0, with 14 bases in between. The CDR3 is made up of 16 amino acids. Germline V gene lookup returns CDR1 SEHNR and CDR2 FQNEAQ (reference sequence). For the CDR3, the DNA is TGTGCCAGCAGCCACGGACAGCCATTCTCTGGAAACACCATATATTTT. Amino acid sequence: CASSHGQPFSGNTIYF.

The rearrangement uses TRBV2 and TRBJ1-1; 10 nucleotides agree with TRBD1. The CDR3 length is 14 residues. Losses at the gene ends were 5 bases for V and 3 bases for J; bases not matched to a gene: 3. CDR1 is SNHLY, CDR2 FYNNEI, per germline. CDR3 DNA sequence: TGTGCCAGCAGTCCCGGGACAGGGGACACTGAAGCTTTCTTT. Encoded protein: CASSPGTGDTEAFF.

The chain joins TRBV14 to TRBJ2-1; 7 bases match TRBD1. J gave up 1 base and V 1 base, and 7 bases lay outside the gene matches. Germline CDR1 reads SGHDN; CDR2 reads FVKESK. CDR3 length: 17 residues. The CDR3 here is CASSQATGAGSYNEQFF. In DNA form, the CDR3 reads TGTGCCAGCAGCCAAGCTACAGGGGCAGGGTCCTACAATGAGCAGTTCTTC.

This chain connects TRBV19 to TRBJ2-5; the match to TRBD2 covers 7 bases. Germline CDR1 is LNHDA and CDR2 is SQIVND (reference sequence). The CDR3 length is 15 residues. V shed 6 bases and J 2 bases; nucleotides not matched to a gene: 9. The CDR3 DNA is TGTGCCAGTAGGCCATTGGGAGGGACTCAAGAGACCCAGTACTTC. Translating it yields CASRPLGGTQETQYF.

The chain uses TRBV9 and TRBJ1-2; D possibly corresponds to TRBD1 (6 bases). Between the trimmed V and J ends, which lost 4 bases and 1 base, there was a span of 8 bases. CDR1 is SGDLS, CDR2 YYNGEE, per germline. The CDR3 length is 13 residues. CDR3 DNA sequence: TGTGCCAGCAGCCCACAGGGTAACTATGGCTACACCTTC. Its protein is CASSPQGNYGYTF.

The V call is TRBV5-4, the J call TRBJ2-7, with 8 bases lining up with TRBD1. The V and J ends lost 3 bases and 1 base, in that order; junction bases with no gene match: 6. CDR1 and CDR2 (germline): SGHNT, YYREEE (reference sequence). This CDR3 is 15 amino acids long. The DNA for the CDR3 is TGTGCCAGCAGCTACGACCAGGGGGCTTCCTACGAGCAGTACTTC. Translation gives CASSYDQGASYEQYF.

The V call is TRBV29-1, the J call TRBJ2-5; 10 bases are a match to TRBD1. Germline V CDR1 and CDR2: SQVTM, ANQGSEA. The CDR3 extends over 13 amino acids. V dropped 7 bases and J dropped 1; count of bases not matched to a gene: 3. CDR3 amino acids: CSGRTGGQETQYF. For the CDR3, the DNA is TGCAGCGGGAGGACAGGGGGCCAAGAGACCCAGTACTTC.

This clone occurred a few times. The gene calls are TRBV27 and TRBJ1-1, with D perhaps matching TRBD1 (5 bases). This CDR3 spans 12 amino acids. V was clipped by 4 bases and J by 10 bases, with 13 bases between them. Germline V gene lookup returns CDR1 MNHEY and CDR2 SMNVEV (reference sequence). For the CDR3, the DNA is TGTGCCAGCAGTTCGCACGGTAGGGGAGCTTTCTTT. It encodes CASSSHGRGAFF.

This sequence joins TRBV2 and TRBJ1-2; the D gene is possibly TRBD1 (5 bases). The CDR3 runs to 15 residues. Looked up from germline, CDR1 is SNHLY and CDR2 is FYNNEI. Trimming pared 3 bases from V and 4 bases from J, leaving 15 bases between. CDR3 sequence reads: CASSEQGQYPYGYTF. In nucleotides, the CDR3 is TGTGCCAGCAGTGAGCAGGGCCAGTATCCCTATGGCTACACCTTC.

The CDR3 region has the DNA TGTGCCTGGAGTGCCATGCGGGACGAGCAGTACTTC. This codes for CAWSAMRDEQYF. The V gene is TRBV30, the J gene TRBJ2-7; D is perhaps TRBD2 (5 bases). The CDR3 has 12 residues. V lost 1 base and J 5 bases, leaving 9 bases between the germline ends. In germline, CDR1 is GTSNPN, CDR2 SVGIG (reference sequence).

The V call is TRBV5-1, the J call TRBJ2-2, with D possibly being TRBD2 (5 bases). V was clipped by 1 base and J by 5 bases, with 15 bases between them. The CDR3 sequence is 16 residues long. CDR1 and CDR2 (germline): SGHRS, YFSETQ. The CDR3 is CASSLNAGLATGELFF. Written as DNA, the CDR3 is TGCGCCAGCAGCTTGAACGCTGGTTTAGCGACCGGGGAGCTGTTTTTT. The full variable domain, in which reference TRBV5-1 and TRBJ2-2 provide the parts outside the CDR3, is KAGVTQTPRYLIKTRGQQVTLSCSPISGHRSVSWYQQTPGQGLQFLFEYFSETQRNKGNFPGRFSGRQFSNSRSEMNVSTLELGDSALYLCASSLNAGLATGELFFGEGSRLTVL.